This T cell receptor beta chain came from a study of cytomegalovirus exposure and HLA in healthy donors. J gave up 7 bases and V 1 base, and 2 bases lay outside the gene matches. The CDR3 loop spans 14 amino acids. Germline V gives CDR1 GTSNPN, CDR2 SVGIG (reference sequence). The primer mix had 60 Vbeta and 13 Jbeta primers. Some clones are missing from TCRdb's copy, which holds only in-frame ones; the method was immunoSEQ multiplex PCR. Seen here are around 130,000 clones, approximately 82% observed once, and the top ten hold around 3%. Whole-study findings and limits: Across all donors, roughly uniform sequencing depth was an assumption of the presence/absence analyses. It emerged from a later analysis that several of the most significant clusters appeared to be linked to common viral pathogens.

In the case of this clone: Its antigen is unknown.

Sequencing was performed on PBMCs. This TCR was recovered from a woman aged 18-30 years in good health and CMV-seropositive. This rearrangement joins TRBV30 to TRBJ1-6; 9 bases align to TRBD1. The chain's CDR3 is CAWSGQGGNSPLHF. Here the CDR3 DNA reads TGTGCCTGGAGTGGACAGGGGGGCAATTCACCCCTCCACTTT.